These 30 T cell receptor beta chains originate from one sample sequenced in a study of T cell repertoires in cytomegalovirus infection. Their recognized antigens are unknown. TCRdb passed the reads through MiXCR, listing each CDR3 protein once. The data contain about 900,000 distinct CDR3 sequences, roughly 30% of them seen just once; the ten biggest clones take up over 10%. Here the sequenced sample was cultured CD8+ T cells from PBMCs, taken from culture after CMV antigen stimulation. These receptors came from a human donor in good health (CMV status not recorded). Some clones in this sample may be carry-over from other donors' samples.

The chain is built from TRBV7-9 and TRBJ2-5, with D maybe TRBD2 (6 bases). Between the trimmed V and J ends, which lost 1 base and 7 bases, there was a span of 19 bases. Germline V gives CDR1 SEHNR, CDR2 FQNEAQ (reference sequence). This CDR3 is built from 16 residues. The CDR3 here is CASSLEEDRLRGTQYF. CDR3 nucleotide sequence: TGTGCCAGCAGCTTAGAGGAAGACCGATTGCGGGGGACCCAGTACTTC.

This clonotype showed up just a few times. V gene TRBV12-3 or TRBV12-4 combines with J gene TRBJ1-1; 7 bases align to TRBD1. Trimming removed 7 bases from V and 1 base from J; junction bases left unmatched: 6. This CDR3 region has 14 residues. CDR3 protein: CASNAGGWNTEAFF. DNA for the CDR3: TGTGCCAGCAATGCAGGGGGTTGGAACACTGAAGCTTTCTTT.

V gene TRBV7-9 combines with J gene TRBJ2-1; D possibly matches TRBD1 or TRBD2 (6 bases each). Trimming pared 2 bases from V and 4 bases from J, leaving 27 bases between. This CDR3 region has 20 residues. CDR1 is SEHNR, CDR2 FQNEAQ, per germline (reference sequence). For the CDR3, the DNA is TGTGCCAGCAGCTTATACCAAAATTGGGGGGCTCGTTTCCTTTACAATGAGCAGTTCTTC. It specifies CASSLYQNWGARFLYNEQFF.

This sequence joins TRBV5-5 and TRBJ2-2; maybe TRBD1 (6 bases). The CDR3 is 15 amino acids. CDR1 SGHKS and CDR2 YYEKEE come from the germline V gene (reference sequence). V lost 5 bases, J lost 7 bases, and 18 bases lay in between. The CDR3 protein is CASSLFFLQGGELFF. The CDR3 bases are TGTGCCAGCAGTTTATTCTTCCTACAGGGCGGGGAGCTGTTTTTT.

For the CDR3, the DNA is TGTGCCAGCAGCCACGCATCAAAACTGTTTTTT. Amino acids: CASSHASKLFF. The chain uses TRBV3-1 and TRBJ1-4; no reliable D call. In germline, CDR1 is LGHDT, CDR2 YNNKEL (reference sequence). The CDR3 consists of 11 residues. V lost 3 bases to trimming and J lost 10 bases, with 6 bases between them.

The CDR3 region is CASSPGRGGSYEQYF. The CDR3 nucleotides read TGTGCCAGCAGCCCCGGTCGAGGGGGGTCCTACGAGCAGTACTTC. This chain links TRBV2 with TRBJ2-7; tentatively, D is TRBD1 or TRBD2 (6 bases each). V lost 6 bases, J lost 1 base, and 16 bases lay in between. Germline CDR1 and CDR2: SNHLY and FYNNEI. The length of the CDR3 is 15 residues.

This clonotype was seen repeatedly, ten times or more. The genes are TRBV7-9 and TRBJ1-6; weak D call: TRBD1 (5 bases). This CDR3 spans 15 amino acids. CDR1 is SEHNR, CDR2 FQNEAQ, per germline (reference sequence). V lost 3 bases, J lost 7 bases, and 13 bases lay in between. CDR3 nucleotides: TGTGCCAGCAGCTTGATGGGGGACGGGAATTCACCCCTCCACTTT. It codes for CASSLMGDGNSPLHF. The whole variable domain, remainder taken from reference TRBV7-9 and TRBJ1-6, is DTGVSQNPRHKITKRGQNVTFRCDPISEHNRLYWYRQTLGQGPEFLTYFQNEAQLEKSRLLSDRFSAERPKGSFSTLEIQRTEQGDSAMYLCASSLMGDGNSPLHFGNGTRLTVT.

V and J are TRBV28 and TRBJ2-5, with D perhaps matching TRBD2 (6 bases). Trimming took 5 bases from V and 3 from J, leaving 19 bases between them. The CDR3 loop spans 16 amino acids. Per germline, CDR1 MDHEN and CDR2 SYDVKM. For the CDR3, the DNA is TGTGCCAGCAGTCCTATCCCCGCGGGACTGAAAGAGACCCAGTACTTC. Its translation: CASSPIPAGLKETQYF. The full variable domain, rest sourced from reference TRBV28 and TRBJ2-5, is DVKVTQSSRYLVKRTGEKVFLECVQDMDHENMFWYRQDPGLGLRLIYFSYDVKMKEKGDIPEGYSVSREKKERFSLILESASTNQTSMYLCASSPIPAGLKETQYFGPGTRLLVL.

CDR3 DNA: TGTGCCAGCAGTTACTCGGTCCGGGGGCCGTTGAACACTGAAGCTTTCTTT. It yields the protein CASSYSVRGPLNTEAFF. The chain joins TRBV6-6 to TRBJ1-1, with TRBD1 as a possible D gene (6 bases). This CDR3 has 17 amino acids. V was trimmed by 0 bases and J by 0 bases, leaving 14 bases between them. Germline V gene lookup returns CDR1 MNHNY and CDR2 SVGAGI (reference sequence).

This clonotype occurred a few times. V and J are TRBV27 and TRBJ2-1; TRBD1 agrees at 8 bases. The CDR3 has 16 amino acids. The V segment lost 1 base and the J segment 3 bases; nucleotides outside the gene matches: 5. Germline loops: CDR1 MNHEY, CDR2 SMNVEV (reference sequence). DNA for the CDR3: TGTGCCAGCAGTTTATATCCAGGGGGCCTCTACAATGAGCAGTTCTTC. Translating gives CASSLYPGGLYNEQFF.

This clonotype was picked up a small number of times. The chain combines TRBV5-8 with TRBJ1-1; possibly TRBD1 for D (5 bases). The CDR3 is 17 amino acids. With 4 bases removed from V and 3 bases from J, the gap between germline ends came to 22 bases. Germline values: CDR1 SGHTS, CDR2 YDEGEE. The CDR3 sequence is CASSTRDQEEMDTEAFF. Here the CDR3 DNA reads TGTGCCAGCAGCACACGGGACCAGGAAGAGATGGACACTGAAGCTTTCTTT.

This clonotype was seen only a few times. The chain combines TRBV27 with TRBJ2-7, with 7 nucleotides matching TRBD2. V shed 0 bases, J shed 4 bases, and the junction held 9 bases outside the gene matches. This CDR3 comprises 16 residues. The germline gives CDR1 MNHEY, CDR2 SMNVEV (reference sequence). The CDR3 loop reads CASSLSMGGVRYEQYF. CDR3 nucleotide sequence: TGTGCCAGCAGTTTATCGATGGGGGGGGTGCGGTACGAGCAGTACTTC.

This clonotype has only a few counts. This sequence joins TRBV7-9 and TRBJ1-6; TRBD1 matches 7 bases. This CDR3 has 15 amino acids. Trimming at V came to 9 bases and at J to 7 bases, leaving 12 bases not matched to a gene. Germline V CDR1 and CDR2: SEHNR, FQNEAQ (reference sequence). CDR3 amino acids: CASRDSRGSNSPLHF. The DNA for the CDR3 is TGTGCCAGTAGGGACAGTAGGGGGTCAAATTCACCCCTCCACTTT.

The chain employs TRBV27 and TRBJ2-1; 14 bases fit TRBD2. Trimming cost V 5 bases and J 3 bases; bases outside gene matches: 9. The germline V gene has CDR1 MNHEY and CDR2 SMNVEV (reference sequence). The CDR3 runs 18 residues. The CDR3 DNA reads TGTGCCAGCAGTCTCCTTGGGACTAGCGGGGGCGTCTACAATGAGCAGTTCTTC. Translated: CASSLLGTSGGVYNEQFF.

In this sample, this clonotype turned up a few times. The V call is TRBV7-6, the J call TRBJ1-1; a possible D gene is TRBD1 (6 bases). V was trimmed by 3 bases and J by 1 base, leaving 18 bases between them. The CDR3 runs to 17 residues. The germline V gene encodes CDR1 SGHVS and CDR2 FNYEAQ. CDR3 DNA sequence: TGTGCCAGCAGCTTTGGGGACACCGGCCCCCGGAACACTGAAGCTTTCTTT. It encodes CASSFGDTGPRNTEAFF. The whole variable domain, remainder taken from reference TRBV7-6 and TRBJ1-1, is GAGVSQSPRYKVTKRGQDVALRCDPISGHVSLYWYRQALGQGPEFLTYFNYEAQQDKSGLPNDRFSAERPEGSISTLTIQRTEQRDSAMYRCASSFGDTGPRNTEAFFGQGTRLTVV.

The chain uses TRBV18 and TRBJ1-1, with TRBD1 matching 7 bases. The CDR3 covers 16 residues. V shed 2 bases, J shed 0 bases, and the junction held 6 bases outside the gene matches. Germline values: CDR1 KGHSH, CDR2 LQKENI. The CDR3 coding sequence is TGTGCCAGCTCACCATCACAGGGGCCCTTGAACACTGAAGCTTTCTTT. This codes for CASSPSQGPLNTEAFF.

This chain joins TRBV20-1 and TRBJ2-2; D perhaps matches TRBD2 (6 bases). Germline values: CDR1 DFQATT, CDR2 SNEGSKA (reference sequence). The CDR3 totals 17 residues. Trimming stripped 3 bases from V and 6 bases from J, with 23 bases between. The CDR3 is CSASAGRETPVPGELFF. The CDR3 DNA reads TGCAGTGCTAGTGCCGGGAGAGAGACTCCGGTCCCCGGGGAGCTGTTTTTT.

The chain has TRBV12-5 and TRBJ2-2; 14 nucleotides line up with TRBD2. The trim removed 4 bases at V and 2 bases at J, leaving 3 bases unmatched. The CDR3 has 17 residues. Germline lookup yields CDR1 LGHNT and CDR2 FRNRAP. DNA for the CDR3: TGTGCTAGTGGTTGGACTAGCGGGGGGCATAACACCGGGGAGCTGTTTTTT. Encoded protein: CASGWTSGGHNTGELFF.

The chain uses TRBV10-3 and TRBJ1-1; 7 bases fit TRBD1. CDR1 ENHRY and CDR2 SYGVKD come from the germline V gene. The CDR3 totals 13 residues. Trimming at V came to 7 bases and at J to 2 bases, leaving 4 bases not matched to a gene. The CDR3 reads CAINDRVNTEAFF. The CDR3 DNA reads as TGTGCCATCAACGACAGGGTTAACACTGAAGCTTTCTTT.

This clonotype was counted once. The chain employs TRBV25-1 and TRBJ1-2; 12 nucleotides agree with TRBD1. Germline lookup yields CDR1 MGHDK and CDR2 SYGVNS. The V gene end was trimmed by 3 bases and the J gene end by 4 bases; junction bases not matched to a gene: 6. The CDR3 has 16 residues. CDR3 nucleotide sequence: TGTGCCAGCAGTGATCGGGACAGGGGGCCGAGCTATGGCTACACCTTC. Translation: CASSDRDRGPSYGYTF.

V usage is TRBV20-1 and J usage is TRBJ1-2, with D tentatively TRBD1 (5 bases). CDR3 size: 17 residues. Trimming removed 0 bases at V and 4 bases at J, with 21 bases between. Germline assignment: CDR1 DFQATT and CDR2 SNEGSKA (reference sequence). The CDR3 DNA reads TGCAGTGCTAGAGATCTCGAGTGGACACCTCCGGCCTATGGCTACACCTTC. Encoded protein: CSARDLEWTPPAYGYTF.

At least ten counts were recorded for this clonotype. The chain is built from TRBV7-2 and TRBJ1-1; D is ambiguous. CDR1 and CDR2 from the germline V gene are SGHTA and FQGNSA. V gave up 0 bases and J gave up 1 base, with 9 bases separating them. The CDR3 has 15 residues. The CDR3 spells CASSLAGSPNTEAFF. CDR3 nucleotides: TGTGCCAGCAGCTTAGCCGGGAGCCCGAACACTGAAGCTTTCTTT.

A note on this clonotype: With a much larger clone just one base away, this may be a read error. This sequence joins TRBV7-2 and TRBJ1-5, with a possible D match to TRBD1 (6 bases). This CDR3 is built from 16 residues. V was trimmed by 1 base and J by 3 bases, leaving 13 bases between them. The V gene's germline CDR1 is SGHTA and CDR2 FQGNSA. CDR3 nucleotides: TGTGCCAGCAGCTTAGTGCTGTCAGGGGTCAATCAGCCCCAGCATTTT. It specifies CASSLVLSGVNQPQHF.

This clonotype was found many times. The J gene is TRBJ1-3, the V gene TRBV7-2; the D is unclear. CDR1 and CDR2 (germline): SGHTA, FQGNSA. The CDR3 extends over 18 amino acids. The ends were cut back, 1 base at V and 0 bases at J, with 16 bases in the middle. CDR3 nucleotide sequence: TGTGCCAGCAGCTTAGGGCTCCGGGTAAACAGCTCTGGAAACACCATATATTTT. Protein: CASSLGLRVNSSGNTIYF.

This clonotype was seen a handful of times. The J gene is TRBJ2-3, the V gene TRBV12-5, with 7 bases lining up with TRBD2. The germline gives CDR1 LGHNT, CDR2 FRNRAP. The J segment lost 2 bases and the V segment lost 8 bases, leaving 10 bases of the junction unmatched. The CDR3 length is 15 residues. The DNA for the CDR3 is TGTGCTAGTCGGAGCGGGGTAACTACCACAGATACGCAGTATTTT. Protein: CASRSGVTTTDTQYF. Looking up the rest from reference TRBV12-5 and TRBJ2-3 gives the full variable domain: DARVTQTPRHKVTEMGQEVTMRCQPILGHNTVFWYRQTMMQGLELLAYFRNRAPLDDSGMPKDRFSAEMPDATLATLKIQPSEPRDSAVYFCASRSGVTTTDTQYFGPGTRLTVL.

The chain recombines TRBV9 with TRBJ1-1; D might be TRBD1 (5 bases). V was clipped by 4 bases and J by 7 bases, with 14 bases between them. The CDR3 sequence is 13 residues long. Germline lookup yields CDR1 SGDLS and CDR2 YYNGEE. As DNA, the CDR3 is TGTGCCAGCAGCATACAGCCCGGGGGTGAAGCTTTCTTT. As protein: CASSIQPGGEAFF.

CDR3 loop: CASSPGLAGTYTDTQYF. In nucleotides, the CDR3 is TGTGCCAGCAGCCCGGGACTAGCGGGGACCTACACAGATACGCAGTATTTT. The rearrangement links TRBV7-6 to TRBJ2-3, with 13 bases that match TRBD2. Germline-derived CDR1 and CDR2 are SGHVS and FNYEAQ. The CDR3 covers 17 residues. The J segment lost 2 bases and the V segment lost 5 bases, leaving 7 bases of the junction unmatched. Based on the CDR3 plus reference TRBV7-6 and TRBJ2-3, the full variable domain is GAGVSQSPRYKVTKRGQDVALRCDPISGHVSLYWYRQALGQGPEFLTYFNYEAQQDKSGLPNDRFSAERPEGSISTLTIQRTEQRDSAMYRCASSPGLAGTYTDTQYFGPGTRLTVL.

This clonotype was picked up a small number of times. The chain couples TRBV24-1 to TRBJ1-1, with D perhaps matching TRBD1 (5 bases). Trimming took 0 bases from V and 5 from J, leaving 9 bases between them. The CDR3 covers 14 residues. Germline CDR1 and CDR2: KGHDR and SFDVKD. CDR3 coding DNA: TGTGCCACCAGTGATTTGAGTGGGGGAACTGAAGCTTTCTTT. Translating gives CATSDLSGGTEAFF.

The chain has TRBV19 and TRBJ1-5; TRBD1 aligns across 7 bases. V lost 1 base, J lost 5 bases, and 11 bases stayed unmatched. The CDR3 spans 17 residues. In germline, CDR1 is LNHDA, CDR2 SQIVND (reference sequence). CDR3 sequence reads: CASSIGRDRSFYQPQHF. The CDR3 DNA reads as TGTGCCAGTAGTATAGGCCGGGACAGATCCTTTTATCAGCCCCAGCATTTT.

This clonotype was seen a handful of times. V is TRBV6-5 and J is TRBJ2-3, with TRBD1 identical over 12 bases. Germline V gives CDR1 MNHEY, CDR2 SVGAGI. This CDR3 contains 16 residues. V dropped 5 bases and J dropped 6; count of bases not matched to a gene: 9. The CDR3 sequence: CASSAPGQGARDTQYF. The CDR3 region has the DNA TGTGCCAGCAGTGCTCCGGGACAGGGGGCGCGGGATACGCAGTATTTT.